This T cell receptor (beta chain) comes out of a study of technical replicates of blood from a handful of donors. Measured with immunoSEQ multiplex PCR; TCRdb has only the in-frame clones, and not every one. The repertoire holds about 80,000 clones, with approximately 83% as singletons. Germline CDR1 reads SGHTA; CDR2 reads FQGNSA. V dropped 5 bases and J dropped 7; count of bases not matched to a gene: 8. This CDR3 is built from 13 residues. The sample consisted of PBMCs. The sequence came from a human donor in good health. Some clones in this sample may be carry-over from other donors' samples. The V gene is TRBV7-2, the J gene TRBJ2-7, with TRBD2 matching over 7 bases. DNA for the CDR3: TGTGCCAGCAGCAAGGGACTACCGGTAGAGCAGTACTTC. Protein sequence: CASSKGLPVEQYF.